One sample yielded the 32 T cell receptor beta chains listed below, sequenced in a study of T cell changes during pregnancy in multiple sclerosis (dated by TCRdb to 2018 to 2020). Library prep was done by the immunoSEQ multiplex PCR assay. TCRdb took this table from immuneACCESS and kept in-frame rearrangements with V and J called. Such tables lack part of the clones; where checked against another copy, unresolved V genes explain under half of the gap, and the rest is unexplained. This sample holds more than 95,000 clones; around 94% were observed only once. The top ten clones comprise more than 0.85% of the sample. The sample consisted of peripheral blood, taken after pregnancy. All receptors derive from a female donor with multiple sclerosis, enrolled in a pregnancy study.

The chain has TRBV7-3 and TRBJ2-5; D call uncertain. Per the germline V gene, CDR1 is SGHTA and CDR2 is FQGTGA. This CDR3 comprises 17 residues. The V and J ends lost 2 bases and 1 base respectively, with 17 bases between them. CDR3 sequence (DNA): TGTGCCAGCAGCTTATTTGGTCCAGCGAGCCTCCAAGAGACCCAGTACTTC. Amino acid sequence: CASSLFGPASLQETQYF.

This clone appeared once. The chain combines TRBV18 with TRBJ2-3; 9 bases align to TRBD1. The CDR3 length is 16 residues. The germline V gene encodes CDR1 KGHSH and CDR2 LQKENI. Trimming at V came to 0 bases and at J to 3 bases, leaving 4 bases not matched to a gene. In DNA form, the CDR3 reads TGTGCCAGCTCACCACCCGGGACAGGGAGGACAGATACGCAGTATTTT. Encoded protein: CASSPPGTGRTDTQYF.

The V gene is TRBV2, the J gene TRBJ2-7; 11 bases are shared with TRBD1. The CDR3 loop spans 16 amino acids. V gave up 6 bases and J gave up 6 bases; unmatched junction bases: 13. Germline V gene lookup returns CDR1 SNHLY and CDR2 FYNNEI. CDR3 nucleotide sequence: TGTGCCAGCAGCGCCACCCCCGGGACAGGGGGAGGCGAGCAGTACTTC. Protein sequence: CASSATPGTGGGEQYF.

This clone was recorded only once. V is TRBV5-4 and J is TRBJ1-1, with a weak D call TRBD1 (5 bases). The CDR3 is 14 amino acids. Trimming pared 4 bases from V and 2 bases from J, leaving 12 bases between. Germline assignment: CDR1 SGHNT and CDR2 YYREEE (reference sequence). CDR3 in DNA: TGTGCCAGCAGCACCCGACAGAGTAACACTGAAGCTTTCTTT. Translation: CASSTRQSNTEAFF.

The genes are TRBV5-4 and TRBJ1-1; TRBD1 aligns across 9 bases. With 0 bases clipped from V and 3 bases from J, the junction kept 6 bases outside the gene matches. CDR3 size: 16 residues. CDR1 is SGHNT and CDR2 is YYREEE in the germline V gene (reference sequence). CDR3 DNA: TGTGCCAGCAGCTTGGGAATTAGGACAGGGGACACTGAAGCTTTCTTT. Translated: CASSLGIRTGDTEAFF. The whole variable domain, remainder taken from reference TRBV5-4 and TRBJ1-1, is ETGVTQSPTHLIKTRGQQVTLRCSSQSGHNTVSWYQQALGQGPQFIFQYYREEENGRGNFPPRFSGLQFPNYSSELNVNALELDDSALYLCASSLGIRTGDTEAFFGQGTRLTVV.

The J gene is TRBJ2-2, the V gene TRBV9; D may be TRBD2 (5 bases). The CDR3 runs 14 residues. Looked up from germline, CDR1 is SGDLS and CDR2 is YYNGEE. V was pared by 1 base and J by 8 bases, with 12 bases between. The CDR3, as DNA: TGTGCCAGCAGCGTAACTTCGGGAAGAGGGGAGCTGTTTTTT. Its protein product is CASSVTSGRGELFF.

The chain uses TRBV28 and TRBJ2-1; possibly TRBD2 for D (7 bases). The CDR3 totals 13 residues. V gave up 7 bases and J gave up 8 bases, with 15 bases separating them. The germline CDR1 and CDR2 sequences are MDHEN and SYDVKM. CDR3 nucleotide sequence: TGTGCCAGCACTAGGGGGGGCAGGGATGAGCAGTTCTTC. Amino acid sequence: CASTRGGRDEQFF. Based on the CDR3 plus reference TRBV28 and TRBJ2-1, the full variable domain is DVKVTQSSRYLVKRTGEKVFLECVQDMDHENMFWYRQDPGLGLRLIYFSYDVKMKEKGDIPEGYSVSREKKERFSLILESASTNQTSMYLCASTRGGRDEQFFGPGTRLTVL.

The rearrangement links TRBV18 to TRBJ2-7; maybe TRBD1 (5 bases). Per the germline V gene, CDR1 is KGHSH and CDR2 is LQKENI. This CDR3 spans 14 amino acids. Trimming pared 3 bases from V and 2 bases from J, leaving 11 bases between. The CDR3 here is CASSPPDNPYEQYF. CDR3 nucleotides: TGTGCCAGCTCACCTCCGGACAATCCCTACGAGCAGTACTTC.

This chain uses TRBV6-6 with TRBJ1-1; D perhaps matches TRBD1 (5 bases). The CDR3 spans 12 residues. V lost 2 bases, J lost 10 bases, and 11 bases lay in between. CDR1 is MNHNY, CDR2 SVGAGI, per germline (reference sequence). The CDR3 coding sequence is TGTGCCAGCAGTTACCCGGGGGGGGGAGCTTTCTTT. As protein: CASSYPGGGAFF.

This chain links TRBV7-2 with TRBJ2-6; D remains unclear. This CDR3 contains 16 residues. Trimming removed 5 bases from V and 0 bases from J, with 11 bases in between. Germline V CDR1 and CDR2: SGHTA, FQGNSA. For the CDR3, the DNA is TGTGCCAGCAGCCTACGGTCCGGCTCTGGGGCCAACGTCCTGACTTTC. This codes for CASSLRSGSGANVLTF.

V and J are TRBV4-2 and TRBJ1-4; 8 bases align to TRBD1. CDR3 length: 16 amino acids. Looked up from germline, CDR1 is LGHNA and CDR2 is YNFKEQ. Losses at the gene ends were 4 bases for V and 4 bases for J; bases not matched to a gene: 8. The CDR3 nucleotides read TGTGCCAGCAGCCCCGGACCGGGACAGGATAATGAAAAACTGTTTTTT. Protein: CASSPGPGQDNEKLFF.

The V call is TRBV9, the J call TRBJ2-3, with TRBD2 matching over 8 bases. The trim removed 0 bases at V and 4 bases at J, leaving 7 bases unmatched. Germline V gene data show CDR1 as SGDLS and CDR2 as YYNGEE. This CDR3 has 16 amino acids. The CDR3: CASSVDGGAKADTQYF. The CDR3 DNA sequence: TGTGCCAGCAGCGTAGACGGGGGGGCCAAGGCAGATACGCAGTATTTT.

V and J are TRBV30 and TRBJ2-1; no definite D call. Between the trimmed V and J ends, which lost 5 bases and 3 bases, there was a span of 5 bases. This CDR3 is 11 amino acids long. CDR1 is GTSNPN and CDR2 is SVGIG in the germline V gene (reference sequence). The CDR3 loop reads CAWLGYNEQFF. The CDR3 DNA reads TGTGCCTGGCTCGGCTACAATGAGCAGTTCTTC.

The sample holds one count of this clone. This chain links TRBV2 with TRBJ1-2, with 8 bases that match TRBD1. V was clipped by 6 bases and J by 2 bases; unmatched bases: 8. Germline V gene sequence: CDR1 SNHLY, CDR2 FYNNEI. CDR3 size: 15 residues. The CDR3 coding sequence is TGTGCCAGCAGCTCACCCGGACAGGGAAACTATGGCTACACCTTC. This sequence encodes CASSSPGQGNYGYTF. Full variable domain (remainder filled in from reference TRBV2 and TRBJ1-2): EPEVTQTPSHQVTQMGQEVILRCVPISNHLYFYWYRQILGQKVEFLVSFYNNEISEKSEIFDDQFSVERPDGSNFTLKIRSTKLEDSAMYFCASSSPGQGNYGYTFGSGTRLTVV.

This clone was picked up one time. This chain connects TRBV11-2 to TRBJ2-7, with 8 positions matching TRBD1. V lost 5 bases to trimming and J lost 3 bases; unmatched junction nucleotides: 9. The CDR3 extends over 15 amino acids. The V gene's germline CDR1 is SGHAT and CDR2 FQNNGV. In DNA form, the CDR3 reads TGTGCCAGCAGCACCCGGACAGGGACTGGCTACGAGCAGTACTTC. It is translated as CASSTRTGTGYEQYF.

This clone was found once. The V call is TRBV11-2, the J call TRBJ1-1, with 7 bases that match TRBD1. The V and J ends lost 5 bases and 3 bases, in that order; junction bases with no gene match: 9. The CDR3 consists of 15 residues. Germline lookup yields CDR1 SGHAT and CDR2 FQNNGV. DNA for the CDR3: TGTGCCAGCAGCCCTCGACAGGGCATTTACACTGAAGCTTTCTTT. Amino acids: CASSPRQGIYTEAFF.

The rearrangement uses TRBV5-4 and TRBJ2-6; weak D call: TRBD1 (5 bases). V lost 9 bases and J lost 2, with 21 bases in between. CDR1 and CDR2 from the germline V gene are SGHNT and YYREEE (reference sequence). The CDR3 spans 17 residues. The CDR3 sequence is CATDSAPRRAGANVLTF. The CDR3 region has the DNA TGTGCCACCGATTCGGCCCCCCGCAGGGCTGGGGCCAACGTCCTGACTTTC.

A single count supports this clone. The V gene is TRBV5-5, the J gene TRBJ2-7; TRBD2 aligns across 9 bases. The CDR3 is 15 amino acids. Germline V gene lookup returns CDR1 SGHKS and CDR2 YYEKEE (reference sequence). V lost 2 bases, J lost 1 base, and 4 bases stayed unmatched. The CDR3 region has the DNA TGTGCCAGCAGCTTCGGGCTAGCGGGGTCCTACGAGCAGTACTTC. Translation gives CASSFGLAGSYEQYF.

This clone was counted only a few times. The gene calls are TRBV27 and TRBJ1-1; D not resolved. V lost 8 bases and J lost 1, with 14 bases in between. Looked up from germline, CDR1 is MNHEY and CDR2 is SMNVEV (reference sequence). The CDR3 covers 14 residues. CDR3 in amino acids: CASLLRRGNTEAFF. The DNA of the CDR3 is TGTGCCAGCCTCTTGAGACGGGGGAACACTGAAGCTTTCTTT.

This clone has only a few counts. The chain links TRBV5-5 to TRBJ1-4; unclear D gene. The CDR3 runs 16 residues. CDR1 is SGHKS and CDR2 is YYEKEE in the germline V gene (reference sequence). Trimming pared 3 bases from V and 3 bases from J, leaving 15 bases between. The CDR3 sequence: CASSSSNSSPNEKLFF. CDR3 nucleotides: TGTGCCAGCAGCTCCTCGAACAGTTCACCTAATGAAAAACTGTTTTTT.

The V call is TRBV27, the J call TRBJ2-1, with 14 nucleotides matching TRBD2. Per germline, CDR1 MNHEY and CDR2 SMNVEV (reference sequence). The CDR3 sequence is 15 residues long. The ends lost 8 bases at V and 7 bases at J; junction bases unmatched: 7. The CDR3 DNA reads as TGTGCCAGCGGCTCCGGGACTAGCGGGAGAAATGAGCAGTTCTTC. It codes for CASGSGTSGRNEQFF.

V and J are TRBV2 and TRBJ1-1; TRBD1 might be the D (6 bases). Germline V gene sequence: CDR1 SNHLY, CDR2 FYNNEI. The CDR3 has 13 amino acids. The V end lost 6 bases, the J end lost 4 bases, and 12 bases lay between the germline ends. CDR3 region: CASRGAAGTEAFF. CDR3 DNA: TGTGCCAGCAGGGGGGCGGCGGGCACTGAAGCTTTCTTT.

This sequence joins TRBV2 and TRBJ1-2; maybe TRBD1 (5 bases). Per germline, CDR1 SNHLY and CDR2 FYNNEI. This CDR3 spans 11 amino acids. V was pared by 7 bases and J by 10 bases, with 13 bases between. The CDR3 is CASTKGFPYTF. The CDR3 DNA follows: TGTGCCAGCACCAAGGGGTTTCCCTACACCTTC.

This clone was found once. DNA for the CDR3: TGTGCCAGCAGCATCCCGGGACAGGGGTTGAAGGTGGTAACTGAAGCTTTCTTT. Amino acid sequence: CASSIPGQGLKVVTEAFF. V usage is TRBV2 and J usage is TRBJ1-1; 10 bases align to TRBD1. Trimming at V came to 6 bases and at J to 5 bases, leaving 18 bases not matched to a gene. CDR3 length equals 18 residues. In germline, CDR1 is SNHLY, CDR2 FYNNEI.

This rearrangement joins TRBV6-6 to TRBJ2-7; maybe TRBD1 (6 bases). This CDR3 contains 14 residues. V was pared by 0 bases and J by 4 bases, with 10 bases between. CDR1 MNHNY and CDR2 SVGAGI come from the germline V gene (reference sequence). In DNA, the CDR3 is TGTGCCAGCAGTTACTCAGGGCAGGGGTACGAGCAGTACTTC. It encodes CASSYSGQGYEQYF.

The J gene is TRBJ2-7, the V gene TRBV6-1; TRBD1 is a possible D gene (6 bases). Trimming took off 6 bases at V and 5 bases at J, with 11 bases between the two ends. CDR1 and CDR2 (germline): MNHNS, SASEGT. This CDR3 spans 12 amino acids. The CDR3: CASRRGWDEQYF. Written as DNA, the CDR3 is TGTGCCAGCAGGAGGGGGTGGGACGAGCAGTACTTC.

The V and J genes are TRBV25-1 and TRBJ1-1; a possible D gene is TRBD1 (6 bases). The CDR3 totals 14 residues. Germline CDR1 MGHDK, CDR2 SYGVNS. Trimming stripped 4 bases from V and 4 bases from J, with 13 bases between. The CDR3 DNA sequence: TGTGCCAGCAGTGGGTCAGGACAGTTCACTGAAGCTTTCTTT. Its protein is CASSGSGQFTEAFF.

The chain uses TRBV11-3 and TRBJ2-5, with TRBD1 matching over 11 bases. The J segment lost 5 bases and the V segment lost 5 bases, leaving 1 base of the junction unmatched. The CDR3 is made up of 13 amino acids. The germline gives CDR1 SGHNT, CDR2 YENEEA. This chain's CDR3 is CASSGDRGETQYF. CDR3 bases: TGTGCCAGCAGCGGGGACAGGGGGGAGACCCAGTACTTC. The entire variable domain, with the rest obtained from reference TRBV11-3 and TRBJ2-5, is as follows: EAGVVQSPRYKIIEKKQPVAFWCNPISGHNTLYWYLQNLGQGPELLIRYENEEAVDDSQLPKDRFSAERLKGVDSTLKIQPAELGDSAVYLCASSGDRGETQYFGPGTRLLVL.

The chain carries TRBV7-9 and TRBJ2-5; TRBD2 matches at 10 bases. The germline V gene has CDR1 SEHNR and CDR2 FQNEAQ (reference sequence). The J segment lost 5 bases and the V segment lost 5 bases, leaving 14 bases of the junction unmatched. The CDR3 is 17 residues long. This CDR3 is CASSQGPSGGAWETQYF. The CDR3 DNA follows: TGTGCCAGCAGCCAAGGCCCCAGCGGGGGGGCCTGGGAGACCCAGTACTTC.

The V gene is TRBV2, the J gene TRBJ1-1; TRBD1 agrees at 8 bases. Trimming cost V 3 bases and J 7 bases; bases outside gene matches: 10. The CDR3 totals 15 residues. Germline values: CDR1 SNHLY, CDR2 FYNNEI. The CDR3 sequence: CASSETGVENGEAFF. CDR3 in DNA: TGTGCCAGCAGTGAGACAGGGGTGGAAAATGGTGAAGCTTTCTTT.

This clone was detected once. The rearrangement joins TRBV5-1 to TRBJ2-3, with TRBD2 matching 7 bases. The CDR3 has 16 residues. Per germline, CDR1 SGHRS and CDR2 YFSETQ. J lost 2 bases, V lost 7 bases, and 13 bases had no gene match. Written as DNA, the CDR3 is TGCGCCAGCGGACTAGGGACCCATCAAGACACAGATACGCAGTATTTT. Translation gives CASGLGTHQDTDTQYF. The whole variable domain, remainder taken from reference TRBV5-1 and TRBJ2-3, is KAGVTQTPRYLIKTRGQQVTLSCSPISGHRSVSWYQQTPGQGLQFLFEYFSETQRNKGNFPGRFSGRQFSNSRSEMNVSTLELGDSALYLCASGLGTHQDTDTQYFGPGTRLTVL.

The chain has TRBV2 and TRBJ2-3, with 9 positions matching TRBD2. V lost 3 bases and J lost 1; bases outside the gene matches: 5. This CDR3 contains 16 residues. The V gene's germline CDR1 is SNHLY and CDR2 FYNNEI. CDR3 in amino acids: CASSDLSGSGTDTQYF. In DNA form, the CDR3 reads TGTGCCAGCAGTGACCTTAGCGGGAGCGGCACAGATACGCAGTATTTT.